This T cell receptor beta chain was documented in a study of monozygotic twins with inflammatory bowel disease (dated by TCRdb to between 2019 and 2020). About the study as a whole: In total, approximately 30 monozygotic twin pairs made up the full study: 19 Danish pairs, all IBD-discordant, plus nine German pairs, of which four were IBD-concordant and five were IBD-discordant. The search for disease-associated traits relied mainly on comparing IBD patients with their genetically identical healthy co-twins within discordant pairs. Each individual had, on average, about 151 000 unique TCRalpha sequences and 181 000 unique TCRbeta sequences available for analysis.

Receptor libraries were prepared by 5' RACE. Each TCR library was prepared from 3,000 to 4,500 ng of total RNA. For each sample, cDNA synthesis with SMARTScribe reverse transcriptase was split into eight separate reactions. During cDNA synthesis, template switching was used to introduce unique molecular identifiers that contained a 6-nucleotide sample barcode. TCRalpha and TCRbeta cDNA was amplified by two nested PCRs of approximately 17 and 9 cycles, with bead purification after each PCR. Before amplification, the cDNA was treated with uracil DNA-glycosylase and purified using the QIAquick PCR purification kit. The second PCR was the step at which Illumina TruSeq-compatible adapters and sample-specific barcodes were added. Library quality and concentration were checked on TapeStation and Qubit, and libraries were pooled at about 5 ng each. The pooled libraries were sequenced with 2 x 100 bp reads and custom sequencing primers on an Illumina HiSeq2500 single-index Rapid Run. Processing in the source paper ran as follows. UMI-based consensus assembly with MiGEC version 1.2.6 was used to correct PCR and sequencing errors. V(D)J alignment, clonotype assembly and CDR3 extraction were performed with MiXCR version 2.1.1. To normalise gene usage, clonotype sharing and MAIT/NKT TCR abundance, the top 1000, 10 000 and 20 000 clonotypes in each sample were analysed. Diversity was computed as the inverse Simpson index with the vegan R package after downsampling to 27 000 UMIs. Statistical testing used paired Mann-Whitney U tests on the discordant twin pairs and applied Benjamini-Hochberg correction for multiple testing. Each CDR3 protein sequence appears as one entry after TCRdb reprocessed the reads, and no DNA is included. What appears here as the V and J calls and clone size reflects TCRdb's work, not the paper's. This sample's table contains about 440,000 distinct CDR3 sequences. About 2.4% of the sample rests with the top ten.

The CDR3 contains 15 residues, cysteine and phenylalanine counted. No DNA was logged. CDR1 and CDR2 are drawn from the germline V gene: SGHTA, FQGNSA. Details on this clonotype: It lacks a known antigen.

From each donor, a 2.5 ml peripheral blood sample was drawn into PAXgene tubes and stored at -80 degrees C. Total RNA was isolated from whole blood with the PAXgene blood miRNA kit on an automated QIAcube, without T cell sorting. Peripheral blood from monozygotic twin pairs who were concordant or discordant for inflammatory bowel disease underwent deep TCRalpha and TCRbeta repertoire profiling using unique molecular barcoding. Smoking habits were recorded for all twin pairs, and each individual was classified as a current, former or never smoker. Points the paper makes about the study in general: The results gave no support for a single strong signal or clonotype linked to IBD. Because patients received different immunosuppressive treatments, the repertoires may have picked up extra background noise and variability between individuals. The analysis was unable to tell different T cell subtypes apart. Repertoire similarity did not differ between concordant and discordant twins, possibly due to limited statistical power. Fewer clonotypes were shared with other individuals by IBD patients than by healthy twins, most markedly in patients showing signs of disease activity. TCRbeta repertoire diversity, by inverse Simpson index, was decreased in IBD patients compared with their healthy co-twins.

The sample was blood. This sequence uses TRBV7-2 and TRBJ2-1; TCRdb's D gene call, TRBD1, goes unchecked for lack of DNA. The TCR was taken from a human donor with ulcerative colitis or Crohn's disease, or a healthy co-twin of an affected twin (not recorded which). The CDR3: CASSLGWAPYNEQFF.